This TCR beta chain came from a study of blood T cell repertoires in COVID-19 (dated by TCRdb to about 2020). Study-wide context: Samples covering the acute and convalescent phases of COVID-19 were provided by collaborators in the United States, Italy and Spain. The samples were drawn from two sources: the first 160 participants of the ongoing ImmuneRACE study, and 1,000 to 1,500 subjects contributed by 6 global collaborators. Sample metadata almost always included a de-identified subject ID, COVID-19 status, age in years and sex. The dataset comprised deeply sampled blood TCRbeta repertoires from subjects exposed to, actively infected with, or recovered from COVID-19. HLA class I and class II types, where available, came from metadata supplied by the sample provider rather than from assay-based typing. The prospective study material was composed of cDNA or gDNA derived from T cells, B-cell-depleted T cells, or PBMCs. The repertoires were made available in a free public database intended to serve as a resource for research on the immune response to SARS-CoV-2. Overall study results and their limits: The quantity of clinical and demographic metadata differed by source and by participant and was supplied without curation.

Whole blood was collected in K2EDTA tubes by collaborating institutions according to the institutions' own protocols. For TCRbeta analysis, collaborator samples were shipped as frozen whole blood, as isolated PBMCs, or as DNA extracted from either sample type. Regarding this clone: What antigen it recognizes has not been identified. Base qualities were left out, and no much larger clone turns up one base away.

The immunoSEQ Assay, a bias-controlled multiplex PCR, was used to amplify TCRbeta CDR3 regions from genomic DNA. On the authors' methods: Within the assay, amplification of reference gene primers was used to estimate how many nucleated cells each sample contained. To quantify the absolute abundance of each unique TCRbeta CDR3 rearrangement, sequence reads were collapsed and filtered. For each sample, productive Simpson clonality was calculated as the square root of Simpson's diversity index over productive rearrangements. TCRdb obtained this table from immuneACCESS and retained in-frame rearrangements with V and J assigned. These tables miss some clones; where compared with another copy, unresolved V genes account for less than half of the shortfall, and the remainder is unexplained. V and J calls plus clone size are reproduced from that table; the DNA served to infer D and trimming. This sample has roughly 75,000 clones in its table, and roughly 89% of those were observed once. The ten largest account for around 0.58% of the sample.

The clonotype was recovered from a man aged 60 to 75 with acute or convalescent COVID-19. Source material: peripheral blood.

The CDR3 region has the sequence CASSPNLNTEAFF. In nucleotides, the sequence is TGTGCCAGCAGCCCTAATTTGAACACTGAAGCTTTCTTT. The V and J genes are TRBV9 and TRBJ1-1, with the D gene not clear enough to name. The CDR3 numbers 13 residues from cysteine through phenylalanine. The only DNA kept is the CDR3, 39 bases in frame from the first base. CDR1 and CDR2 are read off the germline V gene as SGDLS and YYNGEE. V was cut back by 4 bases and J by 0 bases, leaving a gap of 7 bases between them.